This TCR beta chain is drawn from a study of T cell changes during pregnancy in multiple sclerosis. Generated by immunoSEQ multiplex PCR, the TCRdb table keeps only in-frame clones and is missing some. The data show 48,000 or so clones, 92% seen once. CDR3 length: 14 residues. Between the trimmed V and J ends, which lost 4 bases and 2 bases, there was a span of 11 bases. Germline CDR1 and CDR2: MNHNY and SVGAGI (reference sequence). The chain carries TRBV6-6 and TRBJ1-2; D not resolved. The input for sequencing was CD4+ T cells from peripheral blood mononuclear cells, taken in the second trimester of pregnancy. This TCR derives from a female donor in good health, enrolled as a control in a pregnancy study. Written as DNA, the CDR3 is TGTGCCAGCAGTTCGGGAGGCACGAACTATGGCTACACCTTC. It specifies CASSSGGTNYGYTF.